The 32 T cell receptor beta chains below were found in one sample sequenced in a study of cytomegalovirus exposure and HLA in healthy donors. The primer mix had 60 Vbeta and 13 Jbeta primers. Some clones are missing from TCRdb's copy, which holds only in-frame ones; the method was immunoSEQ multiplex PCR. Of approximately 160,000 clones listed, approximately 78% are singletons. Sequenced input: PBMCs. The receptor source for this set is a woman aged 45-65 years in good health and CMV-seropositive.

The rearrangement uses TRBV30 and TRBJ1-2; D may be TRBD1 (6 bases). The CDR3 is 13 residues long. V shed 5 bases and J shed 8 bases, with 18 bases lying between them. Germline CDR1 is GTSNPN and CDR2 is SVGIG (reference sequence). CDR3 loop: CAWSTGTINGYTF. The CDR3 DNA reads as TGTGCCTGGTCGACTGGGACAATAAACGGCTACACCTTC.

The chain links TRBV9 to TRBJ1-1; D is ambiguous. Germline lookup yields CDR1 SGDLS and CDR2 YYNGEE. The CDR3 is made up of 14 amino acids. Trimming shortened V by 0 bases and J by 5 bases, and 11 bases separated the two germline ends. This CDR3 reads CASSVAGGGTEAFF. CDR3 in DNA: TGTGCCAGCAGCGTAGCTGGAGGAGGGACTGAAGCTTTCTTT.

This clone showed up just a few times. This CDR3 reads CAWSVRGYGYTF. Here the CDR3 DNA reads TGTGCCTGGAGTGTACGGGGCTATGGCTACACCTTC. The chain carries TRBV30 and TRBJ1-2; D ambiguous. The ends were cut back, 0 bases at V and 4 bases at J, with 6 bases in the middle. Per germline, CDR1 GTSNPN and CDR2 SVGIG (reference sequence). This CDR3 comprises 12 residues.

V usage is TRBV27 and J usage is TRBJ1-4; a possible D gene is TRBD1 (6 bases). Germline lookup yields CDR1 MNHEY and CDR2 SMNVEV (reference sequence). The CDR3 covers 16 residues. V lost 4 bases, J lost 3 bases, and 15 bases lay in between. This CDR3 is CASSSHLGGPNEKLFF. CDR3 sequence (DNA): TGTGCCAGCAGTTCCCACTTAGGGGGACCTAATGAAAAACTGTTTTTT.

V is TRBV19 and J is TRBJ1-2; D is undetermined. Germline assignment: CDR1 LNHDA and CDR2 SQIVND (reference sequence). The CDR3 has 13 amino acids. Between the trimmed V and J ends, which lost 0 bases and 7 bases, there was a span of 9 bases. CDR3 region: CASSIDRNGGYTF. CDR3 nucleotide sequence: TGTGCCAGTAGTATAGACAGGAACGGTGGCTACACCTTC.

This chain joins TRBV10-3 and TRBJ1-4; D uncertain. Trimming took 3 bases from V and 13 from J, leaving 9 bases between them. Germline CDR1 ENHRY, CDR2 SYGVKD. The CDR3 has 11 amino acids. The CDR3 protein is CAISDEHSLFF. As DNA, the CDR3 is TGTGCCATCAGTGACGAACATTCACTGTTTTTT.

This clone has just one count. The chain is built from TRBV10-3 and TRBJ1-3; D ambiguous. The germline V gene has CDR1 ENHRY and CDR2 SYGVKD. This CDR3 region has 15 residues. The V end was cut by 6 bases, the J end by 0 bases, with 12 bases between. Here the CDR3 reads CAISPGSSSGNTIYF. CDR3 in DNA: TGTGCCATCAGCCCAGGTTCAAGCTCTGGAAACACCATATATTTT.

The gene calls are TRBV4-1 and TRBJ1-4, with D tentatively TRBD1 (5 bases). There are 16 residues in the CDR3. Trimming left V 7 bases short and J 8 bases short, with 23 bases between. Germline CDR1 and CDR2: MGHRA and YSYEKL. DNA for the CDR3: TGCGCCAGCACCTCTTTGCCGGGCCGGGACTTCGAAAAACTGTTTTTT. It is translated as CASTSLPGRDFEKLFF.

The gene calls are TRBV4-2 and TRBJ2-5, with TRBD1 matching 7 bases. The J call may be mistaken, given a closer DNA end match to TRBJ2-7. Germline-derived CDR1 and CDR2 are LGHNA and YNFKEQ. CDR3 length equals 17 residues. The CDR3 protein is CASSQTPGQQASYEQYF. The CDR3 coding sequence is TGTGCCAGCAGCCAAACCCCGGGACAGCAAGCTTCCTACGAGCAGTACTTC.

The CDR3 DNA sequence: TGTGCCAGCAGCCAAGATTATCGACAGGGCGGTGGTTCACCCCTCCACTTT. It codes for CASSQDYRQGGGSPLHF. The gene calls are TRBV4-2 and TRBJ1-6; 7 bases line up with TRBD1. The J segment lost 9 bases and the V segment lost 0 bases, leaving 11 bases of the junction unmatched. Germline V gene data show CDR1 as LGHNA and CDR2 as YNFKEQ. This CDR3 contains 17 residues.

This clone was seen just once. The CDR3 nucleotides are TGTGCCAGCAGCCTAGGTTCACGGAGAGGCTACGAGCAGTACTTC. This gives the protein CASSLGSRRGYEQYF. The chain recombines TRBV5-5 with TRBJ2-7; D remains unclear. The V end was cut by 4 bases, the J end by 3 bases, with 17 bases between. Germline CDR1 reads SGHKS; CDR2 reads YYEKEE (reference sequence). The CDR3 sequence is 15 residues long.

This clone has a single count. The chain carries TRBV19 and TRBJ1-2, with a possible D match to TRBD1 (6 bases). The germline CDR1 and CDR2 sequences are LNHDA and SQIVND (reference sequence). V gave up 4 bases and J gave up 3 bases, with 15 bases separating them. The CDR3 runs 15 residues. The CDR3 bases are TGTGCCAGTAGTACTACAGGGTCGTGGGACTATGGCTACACCTTC. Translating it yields CASSTTGSWDYGYTF.

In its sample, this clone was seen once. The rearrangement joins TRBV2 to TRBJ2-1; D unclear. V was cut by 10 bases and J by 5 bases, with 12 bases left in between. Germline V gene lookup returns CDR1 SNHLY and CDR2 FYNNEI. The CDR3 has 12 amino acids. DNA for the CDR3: TGTGCCACCTCCTTTTCCGACAATGAGCAGTTCTTC. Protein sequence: CATSFSDNEQFF. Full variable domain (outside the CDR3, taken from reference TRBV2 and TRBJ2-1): EPEVTQTPSHQVTQMGQEVILRCVPISNHLYFYWYRQILGQKVEFLVSFYNNEISEKSEIFDDQFSVERPDGSNFTLKIRSTKLEDSAMYFCATSFSDNEQFFGPGTRLTVL.

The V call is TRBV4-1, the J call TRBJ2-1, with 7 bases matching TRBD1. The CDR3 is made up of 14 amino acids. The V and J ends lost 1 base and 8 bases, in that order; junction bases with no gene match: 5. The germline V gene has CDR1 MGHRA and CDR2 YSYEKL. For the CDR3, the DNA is TGCGCCAGCAGCCAAGTGAAGGGGGCGGATGAGCAGTTCTTC. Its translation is CASSQVKGADEQFF.

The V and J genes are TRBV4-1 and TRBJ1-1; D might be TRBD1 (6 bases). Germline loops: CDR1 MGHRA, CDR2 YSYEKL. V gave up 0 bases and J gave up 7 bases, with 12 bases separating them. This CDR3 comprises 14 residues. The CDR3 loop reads CASSQEGQNVEAFF. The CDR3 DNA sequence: TGCGCCAGCAGCCAAGAAGGACAGAACGTTGAAGCTTTCTTT.

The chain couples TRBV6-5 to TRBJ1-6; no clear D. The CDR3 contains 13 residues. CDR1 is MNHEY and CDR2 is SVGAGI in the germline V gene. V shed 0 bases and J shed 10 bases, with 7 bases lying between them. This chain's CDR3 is CASSYSRVSPLHF. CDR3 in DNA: TGTGCCAGCAGTTACTCGAGGGTATCACCCCTCCACTTT.

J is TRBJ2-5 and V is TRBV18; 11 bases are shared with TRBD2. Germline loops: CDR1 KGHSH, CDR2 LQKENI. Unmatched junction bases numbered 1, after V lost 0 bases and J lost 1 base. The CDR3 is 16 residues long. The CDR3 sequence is CASSPPSGGVQETQYF. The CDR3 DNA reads TGTGCCAGCTCACCACCTAGCGGGGGGGTCCAAGAGACCCAGTACTTC.

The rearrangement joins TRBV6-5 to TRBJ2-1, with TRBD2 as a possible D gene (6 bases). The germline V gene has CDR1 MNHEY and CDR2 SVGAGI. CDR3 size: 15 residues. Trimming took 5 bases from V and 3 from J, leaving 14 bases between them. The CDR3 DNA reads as TGTGCCAGCAGTCGGGTAGCGGACCACTACAATGAGCAGTTCTTC. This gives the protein CASSRVADHYNEQFF.

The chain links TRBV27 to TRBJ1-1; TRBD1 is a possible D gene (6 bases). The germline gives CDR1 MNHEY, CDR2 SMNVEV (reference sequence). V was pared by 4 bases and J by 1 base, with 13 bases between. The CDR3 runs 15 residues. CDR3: CASSWTGTPNTEAFF. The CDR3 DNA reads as TGTGCCAGCAGTTGGACCGGGACACCGAACACTGAAGCTTTCTTT.

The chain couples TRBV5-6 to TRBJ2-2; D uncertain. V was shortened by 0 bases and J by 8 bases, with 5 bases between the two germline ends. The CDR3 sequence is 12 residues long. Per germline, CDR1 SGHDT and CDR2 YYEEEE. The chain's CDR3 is CASSLGRGELFF. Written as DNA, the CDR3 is TGTGCCAGCAGCTTGGGGAGAGGGGAGCTGTTTTTT. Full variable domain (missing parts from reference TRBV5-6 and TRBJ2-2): DAGVTQSPTHLIKTRGQQVTLRCSPKSGHDTVSWYQQALGQGPQFIFQYYEEEERQRGNFPDRFSGHQFPNYSSELNVNALLLGDSALYLCASSLGRGELFFGEGSRLTVL.

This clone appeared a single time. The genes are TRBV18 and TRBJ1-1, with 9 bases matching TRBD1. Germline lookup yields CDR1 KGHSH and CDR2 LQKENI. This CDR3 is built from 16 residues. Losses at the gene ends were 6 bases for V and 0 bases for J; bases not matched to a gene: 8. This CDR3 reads CASSPLQGALNTEAFF. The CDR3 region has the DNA TGTGCCAGCTCGCCCTTACAGGGGGCCCTGAACACTGAAGCTTTCTTT.

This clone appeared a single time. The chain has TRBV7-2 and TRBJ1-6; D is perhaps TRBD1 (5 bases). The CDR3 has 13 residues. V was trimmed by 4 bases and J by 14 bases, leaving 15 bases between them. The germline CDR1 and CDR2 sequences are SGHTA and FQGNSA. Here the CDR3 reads CASSSVFGGSLHF. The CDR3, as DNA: TGTGCCAGCAGCTCCGTATTCGGGGGATCCCTCCACTTT.

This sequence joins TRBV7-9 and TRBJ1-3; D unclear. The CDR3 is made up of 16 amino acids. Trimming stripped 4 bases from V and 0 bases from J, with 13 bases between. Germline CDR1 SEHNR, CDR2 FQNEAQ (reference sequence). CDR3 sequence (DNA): TGTGCCAGCAGCTACCTAGACTCGAGCTCTGGAAACACCATATATTTT. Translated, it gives CASSYLDSSSGNTIYF. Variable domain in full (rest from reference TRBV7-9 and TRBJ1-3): DTGVSQNPRHKITKRGQNVTFRCDPISEHNRLYWYRQTLGQGPEFLTYFQNEAQLEKSRLLSDRFSAERPKGSFSTLEIQRTEQGDSAMYLCASSYLDSSSGNTIYFGEGSWLTVV.

The CDR3 DNA sequence: TGTGCCAGTACGAACCTTGGGGGGTATAACACTGAAGCTTTCTTT. Residues: CASTNLGGYNTEAFF. The chain carries TRBV19 and TRBJ1-1; tentative D call: TRBD1 (5 bases). The V end lost 7 bases, the J end lost 2 bases, and 17 bases lay between the germline ends. Germline lookup yields CDR1 LNHDA and CDR2 SQIVND (reference sequence). The CDR3 spans 15 residues.

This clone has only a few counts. The CDR3 coding sequence is TGTGCCTCAATTCGGGGGGGCGCTGGGGCCAACGTCCTGACTTTC. Its protein product is CASIRGGAGANVLTF. The V gene is TRBV30, the J gene TRBJ2-6; TRBD2 agrees at 8 bases. J was trimmed by 2 bases and V by 7 bases; bases with no gene match: 7. Germline V CDR1 and CDR2: GTSNPN, SVGIG (reference sequence). The CDR3 totals 15 residues.

CDR3 amino acids: CASSLGASGSYEQYF. CDR3 bases: TGTGCCAGCAGTTTAGGGGCTAGCGGTTCCTACGAGCAGTACTTC. The rearrangement links TRBV27 to TRBJ2-7; 7 bases agree with TRBD2. V was pared by 2 bases and J by 1 base, with 5 bases of the junction left unmatched. Germline CDR1 is MNHEY and CDR2 is SMNVEV (reference sequence). CDR3 length: 15 residues.

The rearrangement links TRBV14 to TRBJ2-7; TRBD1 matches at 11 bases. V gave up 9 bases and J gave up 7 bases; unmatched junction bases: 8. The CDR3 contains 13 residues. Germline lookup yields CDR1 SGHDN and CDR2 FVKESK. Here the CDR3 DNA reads TGTGCCAGTGAAGGGGGACAGGGGGAAGAGCAGTACTTC. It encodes CASEGGQGEEQYF.

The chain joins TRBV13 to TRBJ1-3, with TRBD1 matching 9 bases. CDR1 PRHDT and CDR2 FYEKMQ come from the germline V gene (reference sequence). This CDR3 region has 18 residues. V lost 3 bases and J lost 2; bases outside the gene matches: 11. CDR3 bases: TGTGCCAGCAGCTTCGAATCCGGGACAGGGAGGACTGGAAACACCATATATTTT. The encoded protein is CASSFESGTGRTGNTIYF.

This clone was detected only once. CDR3 in amino acids: CASSLQSTGAGELFF. CDR3 bases: TGTGCCAGCTCCCTCCAATCCACAGGGGCCGGGGAGCTGTTTTTT. The V gene is TRBV27, the J gene TRBJ2-2, with 7 bases matching TRBD1. V shed 8 bases, J shed 6 bases, and the junction held 12 bases outside the gene matches. The CDR3 runs 15 residues. From germline, CDR1 is MNHEY and CDR2 SMNVEV (reference sequence).

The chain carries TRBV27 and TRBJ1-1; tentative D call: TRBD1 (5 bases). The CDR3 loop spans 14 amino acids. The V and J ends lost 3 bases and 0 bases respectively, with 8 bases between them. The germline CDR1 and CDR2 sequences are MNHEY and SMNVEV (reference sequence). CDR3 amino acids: CASSLTAMNTEAFF. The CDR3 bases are TGTGCCAGCAGTTTGACAGCTATGAACACTGAAGCTTTCTTT.

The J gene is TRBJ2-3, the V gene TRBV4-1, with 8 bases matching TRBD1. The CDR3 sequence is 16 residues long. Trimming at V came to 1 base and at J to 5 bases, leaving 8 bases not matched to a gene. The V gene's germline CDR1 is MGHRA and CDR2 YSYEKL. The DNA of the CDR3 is TGCGCCAGCAGCCAAGGGCAGGGGGCGCCCCAAGATACGCAGTATTTT. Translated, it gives CASSQGQGAPQDTQYF.

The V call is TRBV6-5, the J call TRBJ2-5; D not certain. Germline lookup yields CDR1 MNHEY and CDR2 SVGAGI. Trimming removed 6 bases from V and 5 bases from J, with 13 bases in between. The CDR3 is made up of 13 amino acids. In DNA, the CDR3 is TGTGCCAGCAGCATTTCAGGATGGGAGACCCAGTACTTC. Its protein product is CASSISGWETQYF.